This T cell receptor beta chain was obtained from a study of vaccination and CD4 T cells after COVID-19. General study findings and limits: Convalescent patients' vaccine-specific clones were spike mono-reactive in 304 of 307 cases.

This clonotype was detected only a few times. The antigen is unknown. Researchers used the Oncomine TCR Beta short-read assay to sequence DNA from cultured CD4+ T cells. MiXCR, run by TCRdb on the PCR reads, gives a single entry per CDR3 protein. This table has around 10,000 distinct CDR3 sequences, around 75% appearing once. V dropped 3 bases and J dropped 9 bases, with 15 bases sitting between them. CDR3 length: 13 amino acids. CDR1 and CDR2 (germline): DFQATT, SNEGSKA (reference sequence). Noted treatment: roughly ten-day PBMC culture with coronavirus spike peptide pools or control peptides (ViraFEST assay). After expanding antigen-specific T cells with peptide pools, ViraFEST sequenced their TCRs.

V gene TRBV20-1 combines with J gene TRBJ1-5; D remains unclear. The TCR comes from a human donor who had recovered from COVID-19. The sample consisted of CD4+ T cells from blood, cultured in vitro. CDR3 sequence: CSASPGVVGPQHF. CDR3 bases: TGCAGTGCTAGTCCCGGGGTAGTGGGGCCCCAGCATTTT.